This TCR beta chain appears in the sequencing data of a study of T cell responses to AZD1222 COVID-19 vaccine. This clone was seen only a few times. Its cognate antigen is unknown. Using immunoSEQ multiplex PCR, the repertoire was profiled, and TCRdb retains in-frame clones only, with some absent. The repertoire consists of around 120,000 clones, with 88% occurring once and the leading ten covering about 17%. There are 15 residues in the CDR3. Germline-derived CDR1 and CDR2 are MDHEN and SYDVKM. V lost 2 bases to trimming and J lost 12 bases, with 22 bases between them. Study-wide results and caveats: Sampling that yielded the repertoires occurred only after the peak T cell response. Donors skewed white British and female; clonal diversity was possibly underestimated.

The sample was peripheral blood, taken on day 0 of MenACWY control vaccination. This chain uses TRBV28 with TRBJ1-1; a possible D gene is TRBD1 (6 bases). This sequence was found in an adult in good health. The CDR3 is CASSLRSAGARISFF. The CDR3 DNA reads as TGTGCCAGCAGTTTACGATCCGCGGGGGCCCGGATTTCTTTCTTT.